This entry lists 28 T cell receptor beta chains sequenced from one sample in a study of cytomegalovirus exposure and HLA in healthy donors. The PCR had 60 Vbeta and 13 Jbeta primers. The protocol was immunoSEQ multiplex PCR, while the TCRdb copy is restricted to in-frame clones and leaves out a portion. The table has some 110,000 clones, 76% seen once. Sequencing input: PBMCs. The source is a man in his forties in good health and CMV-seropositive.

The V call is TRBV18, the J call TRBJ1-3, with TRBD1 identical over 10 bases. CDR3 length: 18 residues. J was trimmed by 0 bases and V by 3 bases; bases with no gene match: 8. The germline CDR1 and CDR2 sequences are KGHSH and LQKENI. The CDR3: CASSPWDRGNFSGNTIYF. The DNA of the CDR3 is TGTGCCAGCTCACCGTGGGACAGGGGAAATTTCTCTGGAAACACCATATATTTT.

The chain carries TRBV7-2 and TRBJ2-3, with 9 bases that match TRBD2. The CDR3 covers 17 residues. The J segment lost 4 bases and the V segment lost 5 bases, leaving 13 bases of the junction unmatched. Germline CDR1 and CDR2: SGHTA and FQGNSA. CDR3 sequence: CASSVRVLAGRSDTQYF. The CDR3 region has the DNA TGTGCCAGCAGCGTAAGGGTCCTAGCGGGGAGGTCAGATACGCAGTATTTT.

DNA of the CDR3: TGTGCCAGCAGCTTACTCAGAACCCGAACAGCCGGGGAGCTGTTTTTT. The encoded protein is CASSLLRTRTAGELFF. The chain joins TRBV7-2 to TRBJ2-2; D uncertain. This CDR3 comprises 16 residues. Germline V gene sequence: CDR1 SGHTA, CDR2 FQGNSA. V shed 2 bases and J shed 6 bases, with 16 bases lying between them. The full variable domain, with the rest looked up from reference TRBV7-2 and TRBJ2-2, is GAGVSQSPSNKVTEKGKDVELRCDPISGHTALYWYRQSLGQGLEFLIYFQGNSAPDKSGLPSDRFSAERTGGSVSTLTIQRTQQEDSAVYLCASSLLRTRTAGELFFGEGSRLTVL.

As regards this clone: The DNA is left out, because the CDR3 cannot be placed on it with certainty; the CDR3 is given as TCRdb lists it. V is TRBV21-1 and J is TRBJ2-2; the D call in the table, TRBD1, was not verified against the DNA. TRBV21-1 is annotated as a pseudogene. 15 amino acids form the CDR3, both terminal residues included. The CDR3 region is CASWGTGSVLGELFF.

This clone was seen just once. DNA for the CDR3: TGTGCCAGCAGTGGGGGGGACAGTAGCAATCAGCCCCAGCATTTT. This translates into CASSGGDSSNQPQHF. This chain uses TRBV2 with TRBJ1-5, with TRBD1 matching over 7 bases. Trimming took 4 bases from V and 0 from J; bases not matched to a gene: 3. The CDR3 is made up of 15 amino acids. Germline V lookup: CDR1 SNHLY, CDR2 FYNNEI. The whole variable domain, filled in from reference TRBV2 and TRBJ1-5, reads EPEVTQTPSHQVTQMGQEVILRCVPISNHLYFYWYRQILGQKVEFLVSFYNNEISEKSEIFDDQFSVERPDGSNFTLKIRSTKLEDSAMYFCASSGGDSSNQPQHFGDGTRLSIL.

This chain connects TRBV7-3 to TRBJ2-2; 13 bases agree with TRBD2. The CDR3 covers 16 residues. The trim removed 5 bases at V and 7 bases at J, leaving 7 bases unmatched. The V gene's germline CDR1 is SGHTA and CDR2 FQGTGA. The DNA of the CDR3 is TGTGCCAGCAGCCCTCCCGGACTAGCGGGAGTCGGGGAGCTGTTTTTT. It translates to CASSPPGLAGVGELFF.

The CDR3 reads CSVDQGEDTQYF. The CDR3 bases are TGCAGCGTTGATCAGGGGGAGGATACGCAGTATTTT. The gene calls are TRBV29-1 and TRBJ2-3; 7 bases agree with TRBD1. The V segment lost 3 bases and the J segment 6 bases; nucleotides outside the gene matches: 3. This CDR3 has 12 amino acids. From germline, CDR1 is SQVTM and CDR2 ANQGSEA.

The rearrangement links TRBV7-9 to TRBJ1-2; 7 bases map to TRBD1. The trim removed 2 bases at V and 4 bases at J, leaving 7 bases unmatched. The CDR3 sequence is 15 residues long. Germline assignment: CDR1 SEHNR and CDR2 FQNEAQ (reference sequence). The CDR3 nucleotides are TGTGCCAGCAGCTTATTCGAGGGGGCTGGCTATGGCTACACCTTC. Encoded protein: CASSLFEGAGYGYTF.

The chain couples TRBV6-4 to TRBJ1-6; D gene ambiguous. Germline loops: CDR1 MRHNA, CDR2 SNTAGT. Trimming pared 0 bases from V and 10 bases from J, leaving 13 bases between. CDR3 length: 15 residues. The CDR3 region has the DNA TGTGCCAGCAGTGACTCACCCCGAGGATTCTCACCCCTCCACTTT. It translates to CASSDSPRGFSPLHF.

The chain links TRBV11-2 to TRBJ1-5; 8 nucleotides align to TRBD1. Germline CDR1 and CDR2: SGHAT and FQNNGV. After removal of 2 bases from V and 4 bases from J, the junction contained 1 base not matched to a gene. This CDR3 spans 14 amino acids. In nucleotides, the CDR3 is TGTGCCAGCAGCTTAAACAGGGGGAATCAGCCCCAGCATTTT. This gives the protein CASSLNRGNQPQHF.

The CDR3 DNA reads TGTGCCAGCAGTCGTATACAAGAGACCCAGTACTTC. Its protein is CASSRIQETQYF. The chain carries TRBV7-2 and TRBJ2-5; no definite D call. CDR1 SGHTA and CDR2 FQGNSA come from the germline V gene. This CDR3 contains 12 residues. V was clipped by 6 bases and J by 2 bases, with 7 bases between them.

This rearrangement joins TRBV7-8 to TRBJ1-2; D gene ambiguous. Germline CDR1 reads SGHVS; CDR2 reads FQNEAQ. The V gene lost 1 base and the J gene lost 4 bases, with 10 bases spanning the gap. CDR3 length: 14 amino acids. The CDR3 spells CASSLGGGGYGYTF. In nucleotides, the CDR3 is TGTGCCAGCAGCTTAGGGGGAGGTGGCTATGGCTACACCTTC.

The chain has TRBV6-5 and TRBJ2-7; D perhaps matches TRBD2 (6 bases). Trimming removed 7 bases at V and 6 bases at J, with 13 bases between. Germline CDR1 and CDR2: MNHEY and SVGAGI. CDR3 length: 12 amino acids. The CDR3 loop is CASKVEGGEQYF. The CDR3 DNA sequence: TGTGCCAGCAAGGTGGAGGGCGGCGAGCAGTACTTC.

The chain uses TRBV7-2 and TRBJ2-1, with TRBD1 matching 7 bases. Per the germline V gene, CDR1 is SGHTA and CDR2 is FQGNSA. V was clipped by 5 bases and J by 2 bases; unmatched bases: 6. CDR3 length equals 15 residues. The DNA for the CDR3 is TGTGCCAGCAGCACCGACCAGGGGGCCTACAATGAGCAGTTCTTC. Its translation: CASSTDQGAYNEQFF.

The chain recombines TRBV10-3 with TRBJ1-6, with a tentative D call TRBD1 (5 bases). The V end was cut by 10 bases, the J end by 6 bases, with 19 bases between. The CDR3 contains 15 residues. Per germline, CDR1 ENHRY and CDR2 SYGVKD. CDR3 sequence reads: CATTTGGTSNSPLHF. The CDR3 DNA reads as TGTGCCACCACAACGGGGGGAACGAGTAATTCACCCCTCCACTTT.

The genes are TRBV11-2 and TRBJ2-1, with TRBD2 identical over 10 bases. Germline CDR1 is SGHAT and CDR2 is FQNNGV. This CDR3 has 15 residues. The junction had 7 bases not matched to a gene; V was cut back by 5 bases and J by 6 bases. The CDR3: CASSQLAGIGNEQFF. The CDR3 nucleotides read TGTGCCAGCAGCCAACTAGCGGGGATCGGCAATGAGCAGTTCTTC.

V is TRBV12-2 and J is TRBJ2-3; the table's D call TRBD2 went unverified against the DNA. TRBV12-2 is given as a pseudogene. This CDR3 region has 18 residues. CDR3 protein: CASRLVGPTSGVGDTQYF. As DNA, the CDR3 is TGTGCAAGTCGCTTAGTTGGCCCGACATCCGGGGTAGGAGATACGCAGTATTTT.

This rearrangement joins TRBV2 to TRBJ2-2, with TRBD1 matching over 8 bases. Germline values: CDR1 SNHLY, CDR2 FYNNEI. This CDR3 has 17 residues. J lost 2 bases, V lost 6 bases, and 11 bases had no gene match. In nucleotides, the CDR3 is TGTGCCAGCAGGGGGGACCGCCAGGGGGCAAACACCGGGGAGCTGTTTTTT. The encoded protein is CASRGDRQGANTGELFF. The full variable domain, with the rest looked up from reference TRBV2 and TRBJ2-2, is EPEVTQTPSHQVTQMGQEVILRCVPISNHLYFYWYRQILGQKVEFLVSFYNNEISEKSEIFDDQFSVERPDGSNFTLKIRSTKLEDSAMYFCASRGDRQGANTGELFFGEGSRLTVL.

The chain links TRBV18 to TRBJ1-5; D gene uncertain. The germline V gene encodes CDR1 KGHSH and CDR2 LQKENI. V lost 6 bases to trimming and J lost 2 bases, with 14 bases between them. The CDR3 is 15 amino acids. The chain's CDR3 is CASSREGPGNQPQHF. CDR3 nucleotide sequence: TGTGCCAGCTCCCGCGAGGGCCCTGGCAATCAGCCCCAGCATTTT.

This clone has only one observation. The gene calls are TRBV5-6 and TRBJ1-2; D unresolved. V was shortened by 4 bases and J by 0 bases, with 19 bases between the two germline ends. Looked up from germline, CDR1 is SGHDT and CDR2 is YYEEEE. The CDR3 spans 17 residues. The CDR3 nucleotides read TGTGCCAGCAGCCCTAACTACCATCAGACTACTAACTATGGCTACACCTTC. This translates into CASSPNYHQTTNYGYTF.

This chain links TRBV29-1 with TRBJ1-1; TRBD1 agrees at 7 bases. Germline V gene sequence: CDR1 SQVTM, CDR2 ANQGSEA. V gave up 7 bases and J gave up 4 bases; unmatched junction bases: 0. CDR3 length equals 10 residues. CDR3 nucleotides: TGCAGCGGGGACAGCACTGAAGCTTTCTTT. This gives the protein CSGDSTEAFF.

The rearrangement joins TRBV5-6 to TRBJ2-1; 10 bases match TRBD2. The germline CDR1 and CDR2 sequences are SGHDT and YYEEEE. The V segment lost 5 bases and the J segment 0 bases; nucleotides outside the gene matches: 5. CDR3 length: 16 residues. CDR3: CASRLAGQVSYNEQFF. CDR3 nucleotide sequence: TGTGCCAGCAGACTAGCGGGACAGGTCTCCTACAATGAGCAGTTCTTC.

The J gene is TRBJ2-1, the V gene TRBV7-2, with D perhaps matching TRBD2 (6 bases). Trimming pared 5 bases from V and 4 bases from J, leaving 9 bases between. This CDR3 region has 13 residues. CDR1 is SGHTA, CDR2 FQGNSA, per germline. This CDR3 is CASSGGPYNEQFF. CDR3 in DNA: TGTGCCAGCAGCGGAGGGCCTTACAATGAGCAGTTCTTC.

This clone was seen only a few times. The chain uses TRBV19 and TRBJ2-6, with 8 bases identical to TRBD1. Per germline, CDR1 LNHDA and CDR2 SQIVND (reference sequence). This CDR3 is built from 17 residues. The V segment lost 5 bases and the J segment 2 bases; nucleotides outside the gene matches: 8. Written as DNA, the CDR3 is TGTGCCAGTAGTCCTGCGGCAGGGGGCGCTGGGGCCAACGTCCTGACTTTC. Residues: CASSPAAGGAGANVLTF.

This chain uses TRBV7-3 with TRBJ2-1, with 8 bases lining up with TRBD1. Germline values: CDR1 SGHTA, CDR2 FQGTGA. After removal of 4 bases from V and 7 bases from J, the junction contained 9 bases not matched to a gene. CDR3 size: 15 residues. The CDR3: CASSSLGQVLNEQFF. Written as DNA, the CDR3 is TGTGCCAGCAGCTCGCTGGGACAGGTTTTAAATGAGCAGTTCTTC.

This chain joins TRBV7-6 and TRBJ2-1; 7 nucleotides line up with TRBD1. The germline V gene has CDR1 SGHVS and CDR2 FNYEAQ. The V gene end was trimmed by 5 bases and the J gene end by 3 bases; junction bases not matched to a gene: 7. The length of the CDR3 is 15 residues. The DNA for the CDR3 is TGTGCCAGCAGCCCGGGACAGTTGGACTACAATGAGCAGTTCTTC. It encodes CASSPGQLDYNEQFF. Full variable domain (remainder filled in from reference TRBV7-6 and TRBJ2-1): GAGVSQSPRYKVTKRGQDVALRCDPISGHVSLYWYRQALGQGPEFLTYFNYEAQQDKSGLPNDRFSAERPEGSISTLTIQRTEQRDSAMYRCASSPGQLDYNEQFFGPGTRLTVL.

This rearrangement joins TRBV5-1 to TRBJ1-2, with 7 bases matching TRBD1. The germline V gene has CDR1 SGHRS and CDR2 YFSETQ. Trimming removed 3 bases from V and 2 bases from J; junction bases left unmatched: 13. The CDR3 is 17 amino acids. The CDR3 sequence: CASSSQTGKTSNYGYTF. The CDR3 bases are TGCGCCAGCAGCTCCCAGACAGGGAAAACGTCCAACTATGGCTACACCTTC.

The CDR3 sequence: CASSSPTSGSLSQQYF. In DNA form, the CDR3 reads TGTGCCAGCAGCTCCCCCACTAGCGGGAGCCTCTCTCAGCAGTACTTC. The rearrangement uses TRBV5-8 and TRBJ2-7; 11 bases are a match to TRBD2. V lost 3 bases to trimming and J lost 8 bases; unmatched junction nucleotides: 13. Germline CDR1 SGHTS, CDR2 YDEGEE. The CDR3 consists of 16 residues.